Each of the 26 T cell receptor beta chains below was sequenced from the same sample in a study of blood T cell repertoires in COVID-19. This table comes from immunoSEQ multiplex PCR, and its TCRdb copy is limited to in-frame clones, with some not included. This sample has 280,000 or so clones; around 88% occur once, and the top ten carry about 2.2%. Specimen: peripheral blood. The source of these receptors is a woman aged 25-40 years who had recovered from COVID-19.

This sequence joins TRBV6-2 or TRBV6-3 and TRBJ2-7, with 10 bases fitting TRBD1. V gave up 2 bases and J gave up 3 bases; unmatched junction bases: 4. CDR3 size: 15 residues. Per the germline V gene, CDR1 is MNHEY and CDR2 is SVGEGT. The CDR3 coding sequence is TGTGCCAGCAGTTACGCGGGACAGGGGCTCTACGAGCAGTACTTC. Encoded protein: CASSYAGQGLYEQYF.

The chain joins TRBV5-1 to TRBJ1-2; TRBD1 aligns across 9 bases. The V gene's germline CDR1 is SGHRS and CDR2 YFSETQ. This CDR3 comprises 14 residues. V shed 4 bases, J shed 1 base, and the junction held 2 bases outside the gene matches. The CDR3 protein is CASSRDRDNYGYTF. Here the CDR3 DNA reads TGCGCCAGCAGCCGGGACAGGGATAACTATGGCTACACCTTC. Together with reference TRBV5-1 and TRBJ1-2, the CDR3 gives the full variable domain: KAGVTQTPRYLIKTRGQQVTLSCSPISGHRSVSWYQQTPGQGLQFLFEYFSETQRNKGNFPGRFSGRQFSNSRSEMNVSTLELGDSALYLCASSRDRDNYGYTFGSGTRLTVV.

This rearrangement joins TRBV7-9 to TRBJ1-6, with 9 bases lining up with TRBD1. This CDR3 spans 17 amino acids. After removal of 4 bases from V and 0 bases from J, the junction contained 4 bases not matched to a gene. Germline V gene sequence: CDR1 SEHNR, CDR2 FQNEAQ (reference sequence). The CDR3 reads CASSSTGGNSYNSPLHF. DNA for the CDR3: TGTGCCAGCAGCTCGACAGGGGGAAACTCCTATAATTCACCCCTCCACTTT.

The chain carries TRBV3-1 (or the pseudogene TRBV3-2) and TRBJ2-1, with TRBD2 matching over 13 bases. The V segment lost 5 bases and the J segment 5 bases; nucleotides outside the gene matches: 9. The CDR3 spans 17 residues. The germline gives CDR1 LGHDT, CDR2 YNNKEL (reference sequence). This CDR3 reads CASSKMGGTSGNNEQFF. CDR3 DNA: TGTGCCAGCAGCAAGATGGGGGGGACTAGCGGGAACAATGAGCAGTTCTTC.

The rearrangement joins TRBV27 to TRBJ2-7; D is ambiguous. The CDR3 runs 13 residues. V lost 3 bases to trimming and J lost 0 bases, with 6 bases between them. CDR1 and CDR2 (germline): MNHEY, SMNVEV (reference sequence). In DNA, the CDR3 is TGTGCCAGCAGTTTGGAGCTCTCCTACGAGCAGTACTTC. Its translation is CASSLELSYEQYF.

Here the CDR3 reads CASSLGGQAYEQYF. The DNA of the CDR3 is TGTGCCAGCAGCTTAGGGGGACAGGCCTACGAGCAGTACTTC. The chain couples TRBV7-2 to TRBJ2-7; 8 bases map to TRBD1. After removal of 1 base from V and 2 bases from J, the junction contained 1 base not matched to a gene. CDR1 and CDR2 (germline): SGHTA, FQGNSA. The CDR3 is 14 residues long. Combining the CDR3 with reference TRBV7-2 and TRBJ2-7 gives the whole variable domain GAGVSQSPSNKVTEKGKDVELRCDPISGHTALYWYRQSLGQGLEFLIYFQGNSAPDKSGLPSDRFSAERTGGSVSTLTIQRTQQEDSAVYLCASSLGGQAYEQYFGPGTRLTVT.

The chain employs TRBV19 and TRBJ2-7, with 8 nucleotides matching TRBD2. The V gene's germline CDR1 is LNHDA and CDR2 SQIVND (reference sequence). V was clipped by 1 base and J by 5 bases; unmatched bases: 7. The CDR3 loop spans 15 amino acids. Here the CDR3 reads CASSIGASGGDEQYF. Written as DNA, the CDR3 is TGTGCCAGTAGTATAGGGGCAAGCGGGGGCGACGAGCAGTACTTC.

Only a few counts were recorded for this clone. The genes are TRBV5-1 and TRBJ1-1; D is uncertain. Trimming left V 4 bases short and J 4 bases short, with 5 bases between. Germline V CDR1 and CDR2: SGHRS, YFSETQ. There are 11 residues in the CDR3. The CDR3 spells CASSDITEAFF. For the CDR3, the DNA is TGCGCCAGCAGCGACATCACTGAAGCTTTCTTT.

The chain couples TRBV7-8 to TRBJ2-1; TRBD2 agrees at 11 bases. There are 16 residues in the CDR3. Germline values: CDR1 SGHVS, CDR2 FQNEAQ. Trimming at V came to 7 bases and at J to 9 bases, leaving 14 bases not matched to a gene. CDR3 in amino acids: CASKGALAGDWGEQFF. The CDR3 bases are TGTGCCAGCAAAGGGGCACTAGCGGGAGATTGGGGTGAGCAGTTCTTC. Using reference TRBV7-8 and TRBJ2-1 for the parts outside the CDR3, the full variable domain is GAGVSQSPRYKVAKRGQDVALRCDPISGHVSLFWYQQALGQGPEFLTYFQNEAQLDKSGLPSDRFFAERPEGSVSTLKIQRTQQEDSAVYLCASKGALAGDWGEQFFGPGTRLTVL.

CDR3 in DNA: TGTGCCAGCAGCTTGGATTACGCGGGAGCTTACTACGAGCAGTACTTC. It specifies CASSLDYAGAYYEQYF. The rearrangement joins TRBV5-5 to TRBJ2-7, with 7 bases lining up with TRBD2. Germline V gives CDR1 SGHKS, CDR2 YYEKEE (reference sequence). Trimming took 0 bases from V and 3 from J; bases not matched to a gene: 9. This CDR3 has 16 residues.

The chain uses TRBV11-2 and TRBJ2-7; D call uncertain. The V gene's germline CDR1 is SGHAT and CDR2 FQNNGV. V was shortened by 5 bases and J by 7 bases, with 12 bases between the two germline ends. CDR3 length equals 12 residues. In nucleotides, the CDR3 is TGTGCCAGCAGCACCCGACTCTTGGAGCAGTACTTC. This sequence encodes CASSTRLLEQYF. Filled out from reference TRBV11-2 and TRBJ2-7, the complete variable domain reads EAGVAQSPRYKIIEKRQSVAFWCNPISGHATLYWYQQILGQGPKLLIQFQNNGVVDDSQLPKDRFSAERLKGVDSTLKIQPAKLEDSAVYLCASSTRLLEQYFGPGTRLTVT.

In DNA, the CDR3 is TGCGCCAGCAGCTTGGGCCCAGGCGGCAATCAGCCCCAGCATTTT. This codes for CASSLGPGGNQPQHF. The rearrangement joins TRBV5-1 to TRBJ1-5, with no clear D. In germline, CDR1 is SGHRS, CDR2 YFSETQ. The CDR3 extends over 15 amino acids. V was trimmed by 0 bases and J by 2 bases, leaving 9 bases between them.

V is TRBV28 and J is TRBJ2-7; TRBD1 agrees at 9 bases. V was clipped by 3 bases and J by 4 bases; unmatched bases: 7. This CDR3 is built from 15 residues. Per germline, CDR1 MDHEN and CDR2 SYDVKM. The CDR3 protein is CASSFLGQGIYEQYF. The CDR3 coding sequence is TGTGCCAGCAGTTTTCTAGGACAGGGGATATACGAGCAGTACTTC.

This clone is a singleton in its sample. The chain uses TRBV19 and TRBJ2-2; D possibly corresponds to TRBD2 (6 bases). Germline-derived CDR1 and CDR2 are LNHDA and SQIVND (reference sequence). The CDR3 is 15 amino acids. Trimming cost V 9 bases and J 5 bases, with 19 bases left between them. In DNA form, the CDR3 reads TGTGCCAGCCATAACCGTTGGGAGGCAACCGGGGAGCTGTTTTTT. Its translation: CASHNRWEATGELFF. Complete variable domain (other parts from reference TRBV19 and TRBJ2-2): DGGITQSPKYLFRKEGQNVTLSCEQNLNHDAMYWYRQDPGQGLRLIYYSQIVNDFQKGDIAEGYSVSREKKESFPLTVTSAQKNPTAFYLCASHNRWEATGELFFGEGSRLTVL.

This chain joins TRBV5-1 and TRBJ1-1; perhaps TRBD1 as D (5 bases). V shed 4 bases and J shed 4 bases, with 20 bases lying between them. Germline assignment: CDR1 SGHRS and CDR2 YFSETQ. CDR3 length: 16 amino acids. CDR3 DNA sequence: TGCGCCAGCAGCGCAGGGCCCATTTCAGGTGGCACTGAAGCTTTCTTT. As protein: CASSAGPISGGTEAFF.

This sequence joins TRBV30 and TRBJ1-5; 10 positions match TRBD1. The V gene end was trimmed by 0 bases and the J gene end by 4 bases; junction bases not matched to a gene: 3. The CDR3 is 15 amino acids. The germline V gene has CDR1 GTSNPN and CDR2 SVGIG (reference sequence). CDR3 protein: CAWSVGQGRNQPQHF. In nucleotides, the CDR3 is TGTGCCTGGAGTGTGGGACAGGGGAGGAATCAGCCCCAGCATTTT.

The chain joins TRBV6-2 or TRBV6-3 to TRBJ1-1, with 7 bases that match TRBD1. Germline V gives CDR1 MNHEY, CDR2 SVGEGT. CDR3 length: 16 residues. The trim removed 4 bases at V and 3 bases at J, leaving 11 bases unmatched. CDR3 region: CASSSPSRQGYTEAFF. The CDR3 nucleotides are TGTGCCAGCAGTTCTCCCTCGCGACAGGGCTACACTGAAGCTTTCTTT.

CDR3 amino acids: CASSHDRDASNQPQHF. The DNA of the CDR3 is TGCGCCAGCAGCCACGACAGGGACGCCAGCAATCAGCCCCAGCATTTT. The V and J genes are TRBV4-1 and TRBJ1-5; the match to TRBD1 covers 7 bases. Germline V CDR1 and CDR2: MGHRA, YSYEKL. The CDR3 runs 16 residues. J lost 1 base, V lost 3 bases, and 6 bases had no gene match.

This rearrangement joins TRBV5-6 to TRBJ2-7, with a tentative D call TRBD2 (5 bases). The CDR3 extends over 14 amino acids. Per germline, CDR1 SGHDT and CDR2 YYEEEE. Trimming cost V 1 base and J 1 base, with 9 bases left between them. CDR3 coding DNA: TGTGCCAGCAGCTTGTTGAGCGGATCCTACGAGCAGTACTTC. This gives the protein CASSLLSGSYEQYF. Full variable domain (missing parts from reference TRBV5-6 and TRBJ2-7): DAGVTQSPTHLIKTRGQQVTLRCSPKSGHDTVSWYQQALGQGPQFIFQYYEEEERQRGNFPDRFSGHQFPNYSSELNVNALLLGDSALYLCASSLLSGSYEQYFGPGTRLTVT.

V usage is TRBV15 and J usage is TRBJ2-3, with no clear D. This CDR3 has 15 amino acids. From germline, CDR1 is LNHNV and CDR2 YYDKDF (reference sequence). V was shortened by 1 base and J by 4 bases, with 12 bases between the two germline ends. CDR3 sequence (DNA): TGTGCCACCAGCAGAGGGAGTTTAGTGGCAGATACGCAGTATTTT. Its protein is CATSRGSLVADTQYF.

Regarding this clone: Other nucleotide sequences in the sample specify the same CDR3. The rearrangement uses TRBV6-2 or TRBV6-3 and TRBJ2-7; D call uncertain. Trimming removed 4 bases from V and 0 bases from J, with 4 bases in between. CDR1 and CDR2 from the germline V gene are MNHEY and SVGEGT. CDR3 length equals 12 residues. The CDR3 DNA sequence: TGTGCCAGCAGTTTCAGCTCCTACGAGCAGTACTTC. Protein sequence: CASSFSSYEQYF.

The chain has TRBV6-5 and TRBJ1-1, with D tentatively TRBD1 (5 bases). Deletions cut 6 bases from V and 1 base from J, with 12 bases between. In germline, CDR1 is MNHEY, CDR2 SVGAGI. This CDR3 region has 14 residues. CDR3 in DNA: TGTGCCAGCAGCTCCTCGGGGGGGAACACTGAAGCTTTCTTT. Encoded protein: CASSSSGGNTEAFF.

The chain links TRBV5-4 to TRBJ2-7, with D possibly matching TRBD1 (6 bases). Germline CDR1 and CDR2: SGHNT and YYREEE (reference sequence). The CDR3 has 14 residues. V was trimmed by 4 bases and J by 1 base, leaving 12 bases between them. CDR3 sequence reads: CASSPGQLSYEQYF. The CDR3 DNA reads as TGTGCCAGCAGCCCTGGACAGTTGTCCTACGAGCAGTACTTC.

The genes are TRBV29-1 and TRBJ1-1; unclear D gene. Trimming removed 7 bases from V and 3 bases from J, with 15 bases in between. CDR1 SQVTM and CDR2 ANQGSEA come from the germline V gene. The CDR3 is 13 residues long. In nucleotides, the CDR3 is TGCAGCGGGACTGACTGGATCGACACTGAAGCTTTCTTT. Translated, it gives CSGTDWIDTEAFF.

This chain joins TRBV10-3 and TRBJ2-2; 7 bases match TRBD1. The J segment lost 4 bases and the V segment lost 0 bases, leaving 5 bases of the junction unmatched. The CDR3 sequence is 16 residues long. CDR1 is ENHRY and CDR2 is SYGVKD in the germline V gene. CDR3 DNA: TGTGCCATCAGTGAGTCGTTAACAGGGGCCACCGGGGAGCTGTTTTTT. Translation: CAISESLTGATGELFF.

This chain links TRBV19 with TRBJ2-3; the D gene is possibly TRBD2 (6 bases). Germline V gene data show CDR1 as LNHDA and CDR2 as SQIVND (reference sequence). The CDR3 totals 13 residues. Trimming pared 6 bases from V and 5 bases from J, leaving 12 bases between. CDR3 residues: CASRTSIGDTQYF. The CDR3 DNA follows: TGTGCCAGTAGGACTAGTATTGGAGATACGCAGTATTTT.